The rows below give T cell receptor beta chains drawn from one sample of a study of post-analysis software for immune sequencing data. From the PCR reads, TCRdb called clonotypes with MiXCR, one entry per CDR3 protein. This table has about 810,000 distinct CDR3 sequences, 53% appearing once. Sequenced: blood. The receptor set was obtained from a girl between 10 and 17 years old with multiple sclerosis. Each CDR3 is given with its conserved first and last residue. Fields, in order: J gene, D gene, clone size, CDR3 length, V gene, CDR3 DNA, CDR3 protein. The D gene is left open where the match is weak. Rows may omit the clone size; those that give it use once, few, many or a size class.

J gene: TRBJ1-2
D gene: TRBD1
clone size: once
CDR3 length: 20
V gene: TRBV9
CDR3 DNA: TGTGCCAGCAGCCCCCGGACAGGGGGCGAGGAGTGGGCGTCGGATTATGGCTACACCTTC
CDR3 protein: CASSPRTGGEEWASDYGYTF

J gene: TRBJ2-7
D gene: .
clone size: .
CDR3 length: 11
V gene: TRBV6-2/TRBV6-3
CDR3 DNA: TGTGGCAGCAAGGACCCGCGCGAGCAGTACTTC
CDR3 protein: CGSKDPREQYF

J gene: TRBJ2-3
D gene: .
clone size: .
CDR3 length: 15
V gene: TRBV12-3/TRBV12-4
CDR3 DNA: TGTGCCAGCAGTTTGAGAGAAACTGACCCAGATACGCAGTATTTT
CDR3 protein: CASSLRETDPDTQYF

J gene: TRBJ2-7
D gene: .
clone size: few
CDR3 length: 11
V gene: TRBV20-1
CDR3 DNA: TGCAGTGCTCAAGACAGCCACGAGCAGTACTTC
CDR3 protein: CSAQDSHEQYF

J gene: TRBJ1-2
D gene: .
clone size: .
CDR3 length: 14
V gene: TRBV7-9
CDR3 DNA: TGTGCCAGCAGCGAAATGACAGGACGGTATGGCTACACCTTC
CDR3 protein: CASSEMTGRYGYTF

J gene: TRBJ2-3
D gene: TRBD2
clone size: .
CDR3 length: 16
V gene: TRBV5-1
CDR3 DNA: TGCGCCAGCAGCACTAGACTAGCGGGTACCACAGATACGCAGTATTTT
CDR3 protein: CASSTRLAGTTDTQYF

J gene: TRBJ1-4
D gene: TRBD1
clone size: few
CDR3 length: 15
V gene: TRBV7-8
CDR3 DNA: TGTGCCAGCAGCCCAAACAGGGGACCTAATGAAAAACTGTTTTTT
CDR3 protein: CASSPNRGPNEKLFF

J gene: TRBJ2-7
D gene: TRBD2
clone size: .
CDR3 length: 15
V gene: TRBV20-1
CDR3 DNA: TGCAGTGCTAGTTTTGGACTAGCGGGAGGGCACGAGCAGTACTTC
CDR3 protein: CSASFGLAGGHEQYF

J gene: TRBJ1-1
D gene: .
clone size: few
CDR3 length: 15
V gene: TRBV24-1
CDR3 DNA: TGTGCCACCAGTGATATCGATACAGACGATGAGGAAGCTTTCTTT
CDR3 protein: CATSDIDTDDEEAFF

J gene: TRBJ1-2
D gene: TRBD1
clone size: .
CDR3 length: 13
V gene: TRBV30
CDR3 DNA: TGTGCCTGGGACAGGGGGCTAGGGTATGGCTACACCTTC
CDR3 protein: CAWDRGLGYGYTF

J gene: TRBJ2-7
D gene: .
clone size: .
CDR3 length: 14
V gene: TRBV12-3/TRBV12-4
CDR3 DNA: TGTGCCAGCAGTTTCGAGGGCAGGGGCTACGAGCAGTACTTC
CDR3 protein: CASSFEGRGYEQYF

J gene: TRBJ1-2
D gene: TRBD1
clone size: few
CDR3 length: 15
V gene: TRBV7-3
CDR3 DNA: TGTGCCAGCAGCCCGTCGGGACAGACCACCTATGGCTACACCTTC
CDR3 protein: CASSPSGQTTYGYTF

J gene: TRBJ2-1
D gene: TRBD1
clone size: .
CDR3 length: 14
V gene: TRBV5-1
CDR3 DNA: TGCGCCAGCAGCCTGACAGGGTCAAACAATGAGCAGTTCTTC
CDR3 protein: CASSLTGSNNEQFF

J gene: TRBJ2-5
D gene: .
clone size: few
CDR3 length: 14
V gene: TRBV20-1
CDR3 DNA: TGCAGTGCTACCCTAGATGGGCAGAAAGAGACCCAGTACTTC
CDR3 protein: CSATLDGQKETQYF

J gene: TRBJ2-3
D gene: .
clone size: .
CDR3 length: 14
V gene: TRBV12-3/TRBV12-4
CDR3 DNA: TGTGCCAGCAGTTCCGACCACCCCACAGATACGCAGTATTTT
CDR3 protein: CASSSDHPTDTQYF

J gene: TRBJ2-3
D gene: TRBD1
clone size: .
CDR3 length: 14
V gene: TRBV29-1
CDR3 DNA: TGCAGCACCTCCGACAGGGGTCTCACAGATACGCAGTATTTT
CDR3 protein: CSTSDRGLTDTQYF

J gene: TRBJ2-7
D gene: TRBD2
clone size: few
CDR3 length: 14
V gene: TRBV10-1
CDR3 DNA: TGCGCCAGCAGTGGAAAGCGGGAGGGATTCGAGCAGTACTTC
CDR3 protein: CASSGKREGFEQYF

J gene: TRBJ2-3
D gene: .
clone size: few
CDR3 length: 15
V gene: TRBV7-3
CDR3 DNA: TGTGCCAGCAGCCCGCGGACTACCCGCACAGATACGCAGTATTTT
CDR3 protein: CASSPRTTRTDTQYF

J gene: TRBJ2-3
D gene: .
clone size: .
CDR3 length: 14
V gene: TRBV3-1
CDR3 DNA: TGTGCCAGCAGCCACGCAGGGGGCACAGATACGCAGTATTTT
CDR3 protein: CASSHAGGTDTQYF

J gene: TRBJ1-2
D gene: .
clone size: .
CDR3 length: 12
V gene: TRBV29-1
CDR3 DNA: TGCAGCGTTACAACCCGTTTCGGTGGCTACACCTTC
CDR3 protein: CSVTTRFGGYTF

J gene: TRBJ1-2
D gene: TRBD1
clone size: few
CDR3 length: 14
V gene: TRBV20-1
CDR3 DNA: TGCAGTGCTCTGCGGCGGGACAGGGTGGGCGGCTACACCTTC
CDR3 protein: CSALRRDRVGGYTF

J gene: TRBJ2-1
D gene: .
clone size: once
CDR3 length: 14
V gene: TRBV14
CDR3 DNA: TGTGCCAGCAATCTCCGGGACGGGGGAGAGACCCAGTTCTTC
CDR3 protein: CASNLRDGGETQFF

J gene: TRBJ2-7
D gene: .
clone size: few
CDR3 length: 15
V gene: TRBV5-1
CDR3 DNA: TGCGCCAGCAGAGCTCGCGGGGTATGGCCTTACGAGCAGTACTTC
CDR3 protein: CASRARGVWPYEQYF

J gene: TRBJ1-5
D gene: TRBD1
clone size: .
CDR3 length: 16
V gene: TRBV20-1
CDR3 DNA: TGCAGTGCTGATGGACAGGGGGCCATTGAGGATCAGCCCCAGCATTTT
CDR3 protein: CSADGQGAIEDQPQHF

J gene: TRBJ2-3
D gene: TRBD2
clone size: .
CDR3 length: 15
V gene: TRBV20-1
CDR3 DNA: TGCAGTGCTAGTTTCGCTAGCGGGAGCACAGATACGCAGTATTTT
CDR3 protein: CSASFASGSTDTQYF

J gene: TRBJ1-2
D gene: TRBD1
clone size: .
CDR3 length: 16
V gene: TRBV4-2
CDR3 DNA: TGTGCCAGCAGCCAAGATCTAGCCAGGGGGCCTCTTGGCTACACCTTC
CDR3 protein: CASSQDLARGPLGYTF

J gene: TRBJ1-5
D gene: .
clone size: .
CDR3 length: 14
V gene: TRBV9
CDR3 DNA: TGTGCCAGCAGCGTAGGACAGGAAAATCAGCCCCAGCATTTT
CDR3 protein: CASSVGQENQPQHF

J gene: TRBJ1-5
D gene: .
clone size: .
CDR3 length: 14
V gene: TRBV12-3/TRBV12-4
CDR3 DNA: TGTGCCAGCAGTTTACAACCGAGCAATCAGCCCCAGCATTTT
CDR3 protein: CASSLQPSNQPQHF

J gene: TRBJ2-7
D gene: .
clone size: .
CDR3 length: 14
V gene: TRBV5-6
CDR3 DNA: TGTGCCAGCAGCCTCAGTCGTAGCGCTTACGAGCAGTACTTC
CDR3 protein: CASSLSRSAYEQYF

J gene: TRBJ1-3
D gene: .
clone size: .
CDR3 length: 15
V gene: TRBV10-3
CDR3 DNA: TGTGCCATCAGTGAGTCTGCAGGCTCTGGAAACACCATATATTTT
CDR3 protein: CAISESAGSGNTIYF

J gene: TRBJ2-1
D gene: .
clone size: .
CDR3 length: 12
V gene: TRBV7-9
CDR3 DNA: TGTGCCAGCAGCTTAGAACGGAGCAAGCAGTTCTTC
CDR3 protein: CASSLERSKQFF

J gene: TRBJ2-1
D gene: TRBD1
clone size: few
CDR3 length: 19
V gene: TRBV5-5
CDR3 DNA: TGTGCCAGCAGCTTGTCTTCGCAGGGGGTATCAATCTTGAACAATGAGCAGTTCTTC
CDR3 protein: CASSLSSQGVSILNNEQFF

J gene: TRBJ1-2
D gene: .
clone size: .
CDR3 length: 16
V gene: TRBV10-3
CDR3 DNA: TGTGCCATCAGTGAATCGGTGTCAGCGCTTGGGTATGGCTACACCTTC
CDR3 protein: CAISESVSALGYGYTF

J gene: TRBJ1-1
D gene: TRBD1
clone size: .
CDR3 length: 16
V gene: TRBV5-1
CDR3 DNA: TGCACCAGCAGCTTGGCGCAATGGACAGGGGGACCTGAAGCTTTCTTT
CDR3 protein: CTSSLAQWTGGPEAFF

J gene: TRBJ1-2
D gene: .
clone size: few
CDR3 length: 15
V gene: TRBV7-9
CDR3 DNA: TGTGCCAGCAGCTTAGCGGCTCAGGCCAACTATGGCTACACCTTC
CDR3 protein: CASSLAAQANYGYTF